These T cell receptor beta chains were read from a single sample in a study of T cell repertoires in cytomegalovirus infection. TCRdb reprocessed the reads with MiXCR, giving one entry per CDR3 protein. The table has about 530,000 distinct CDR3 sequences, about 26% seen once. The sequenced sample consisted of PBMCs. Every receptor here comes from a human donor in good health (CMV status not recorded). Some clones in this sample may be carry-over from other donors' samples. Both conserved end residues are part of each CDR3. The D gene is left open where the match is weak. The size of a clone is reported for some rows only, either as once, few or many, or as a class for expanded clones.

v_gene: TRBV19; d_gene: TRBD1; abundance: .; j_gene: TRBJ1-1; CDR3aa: CASSMTGDSEAFF; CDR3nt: TGTGCCAGTAGTATGACAGGGGATTCTGAAGCTTTCTTT
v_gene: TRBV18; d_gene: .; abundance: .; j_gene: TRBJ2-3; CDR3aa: CASSPPPLADTQYF; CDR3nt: TGTGCCAGCTCACCACCCCCACTAGCAGATACGCAGTATTTT
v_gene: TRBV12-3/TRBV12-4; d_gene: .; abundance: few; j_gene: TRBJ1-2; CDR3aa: CASSLRPFNYGYTF; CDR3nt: TGTGCCAGCAGTTTAAGGCCTTTTAACTATGGCTACACCTTC
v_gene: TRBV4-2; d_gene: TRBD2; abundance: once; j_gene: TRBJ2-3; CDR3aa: CASKRLAGDRTDTQYF; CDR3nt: TGTGCCAGCAAGAGACTAGCGGGGGACCGCACAGATACGCAGTATTTT
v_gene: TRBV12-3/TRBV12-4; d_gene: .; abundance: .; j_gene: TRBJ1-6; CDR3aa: CASSQNRDSPFHF; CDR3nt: TGTGCCAGCAGTCAAAACAGGGATTCACCCTTCCACTTT
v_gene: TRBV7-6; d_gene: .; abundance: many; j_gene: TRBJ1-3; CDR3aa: CASSLGPKGVGNTIYF; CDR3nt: TGTGCCAGCAGCTTAGGCCCCAAAGGGGTCGGAAACACCATATATTTT
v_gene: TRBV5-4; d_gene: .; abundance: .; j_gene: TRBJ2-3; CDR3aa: CASSPHVTGQDTQYF; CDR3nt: TGTGCCAGCAGCCCCCATGTGACGGGGCAGGATACGCAGTATTTT
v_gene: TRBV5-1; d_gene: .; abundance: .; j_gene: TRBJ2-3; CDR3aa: CASSLLGRQYF; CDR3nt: TGCGCCAGCAGCTTGCTAGGGCGGCAGTATTTT
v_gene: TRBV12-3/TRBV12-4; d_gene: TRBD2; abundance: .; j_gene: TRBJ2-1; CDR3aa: CASSSRAGERDEQFF; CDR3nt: TGTGCCAGCAGTTCCCGAGCGGGAGAGAGGGATGAGCAGTTCTTC
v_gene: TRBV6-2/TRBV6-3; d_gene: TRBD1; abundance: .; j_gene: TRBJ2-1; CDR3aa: CASTDREWEFF; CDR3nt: TGTGCCAGCACCGACAGGGAGTGGGAGTTCTTC
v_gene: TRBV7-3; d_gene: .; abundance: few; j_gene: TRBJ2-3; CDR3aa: CASSKEITDTQYF; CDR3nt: TGTGCCAGTAGTAAGGAGATCACAGATACGCAGTATTTT
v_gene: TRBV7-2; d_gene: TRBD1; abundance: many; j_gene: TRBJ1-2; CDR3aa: CASSADRGGYGYTF; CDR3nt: TGTGCCAGCAGCGCCGACAGGGGGGGGTATGGCTACACCTTC
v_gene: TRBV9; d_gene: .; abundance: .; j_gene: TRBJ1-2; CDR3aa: CASTPAPGKGGYTF; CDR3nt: TGTGCCAGCACCCCAGCCCCGGGGAAGGGTGGCTACACCTTC
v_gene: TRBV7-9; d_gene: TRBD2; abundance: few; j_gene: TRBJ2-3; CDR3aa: CASRGLAGIGTDTQYF; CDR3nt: TGTGCCAGCAGGGGACTAGCGGGCATTGGGACAGATACGCAGTATTTT
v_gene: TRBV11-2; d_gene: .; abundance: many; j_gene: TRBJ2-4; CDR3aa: CASSLEPHTTKNIQYF; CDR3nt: TGTGCCAGCAGCTTAGAGCCTCACACCACCAAAAACATTCAGTACTTC
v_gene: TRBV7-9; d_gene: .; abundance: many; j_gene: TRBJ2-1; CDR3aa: CASSRGPRRGQTSYNEQFF; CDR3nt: TGTGCCAGCAGCCGAGGGCCCCGGCGAGGGCAGACCTCCTACAATGAGCAGTTCTTC
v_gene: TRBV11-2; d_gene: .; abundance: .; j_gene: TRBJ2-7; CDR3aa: CASSRSTTYEQYF; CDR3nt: TGTGCCAGCAGCCGTAGTACGACCTACGAGCAGTACTTC
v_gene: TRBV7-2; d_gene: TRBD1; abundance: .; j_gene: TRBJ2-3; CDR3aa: CASSRTGGGTDTQYF; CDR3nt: TGTGCCAGCAGCCGGACAGGGGGCGGGACAGATACGCAGTATTTT
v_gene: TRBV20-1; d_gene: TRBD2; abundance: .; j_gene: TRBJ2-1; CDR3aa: CSARAITSGRGDEQFF; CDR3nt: TGCAGTGCTAGAGCTATAACTAGCGGGAGGGGGGATGAGCAGTTCTTC
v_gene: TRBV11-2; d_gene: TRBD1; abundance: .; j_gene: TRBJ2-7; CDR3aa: CASSLTTGTGDREYF; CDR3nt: TGTGCCAGCAGCTTAACGACCGGGACAGGGGATCGGGAGTACTTC
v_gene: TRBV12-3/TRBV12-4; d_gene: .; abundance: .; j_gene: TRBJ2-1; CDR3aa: CASSLQGPSSDRQFF; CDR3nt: TGTGCCAGCAGTTTACAAGGGCCTAGCAGCGATAGGCAGTTCTTC
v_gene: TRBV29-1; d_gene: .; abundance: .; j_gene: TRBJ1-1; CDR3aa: CSVRELEDTEAFF; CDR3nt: TGCAGCGTTCGGGAACTAGAGGACACTGAAGCTTTCTTT
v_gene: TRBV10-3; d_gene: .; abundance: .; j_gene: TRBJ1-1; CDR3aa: CAINSPHENTEAFF; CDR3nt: TGTGCCATCAATTCGCCCCATGAGAACACTGAAGCTTTCTTT
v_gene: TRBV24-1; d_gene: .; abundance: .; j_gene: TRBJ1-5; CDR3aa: CTTSRGGGNQPQHF; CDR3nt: TGTACCACCAGTCGGGGGGGCGGGAATCAGCCCCAGCATTTT
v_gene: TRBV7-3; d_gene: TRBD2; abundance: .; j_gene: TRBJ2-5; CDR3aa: CASSLTGRTSGSETQYF; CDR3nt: TGTGCCAGCAGCTTAACAGGTCGGACTAGCGGGAGTGAGACCCAGTACTTC
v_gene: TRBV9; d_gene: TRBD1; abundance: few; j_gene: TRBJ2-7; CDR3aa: CASSAAGTALYEQYF; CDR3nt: TGTGCCAGCAGCGCCGCCGGGACAGCCCTCTACGAGCAGTACTTC